The table lists the clone carrying this T cell receptor beta chain with a few counts. Its target is unknown. This entry belongs to a study of CD8+CD57+ T cells in acquired aplastic anemia. About the study: Isolated CD4+ and CD8+ cells, once sorted, yielded DNA averaging around 3 ug. Findings of the study overall: CD8+ Simpson's diversity in patients was not significantly different from that in controls. Patients shared about 30 CD8+ CDR3 sequences with controls.

Deletions cut 5 bases from V and 3 bases from J, with 15 bases between. The CDR3 covers 15 residues. Germline CDR1 reads MGHDK; CDR2 reads SYGVNS. Template material for TCR beta VDJ and CDR3 profiling consisted of genomic DNA. TCRdb reanalysed the reads using MiXCR and keeps one entry per CDR3 protein. The sample carries 75,000 to 90,000 distinct CDR3 sequences, approximately 46% recorded once. The rearrangement links TRBV25-1 to TRBJ2-3; a possible D gene is TRBD1 (5 bases). Sequenced: sorted CD4+, CD8+, or CD8+CD57+ T cells (not recorded which) from PBMCs. The sequence was collected from a human donor in good health, serving as a control. The CDR3 nucleotides read TGTGCCAGCAGTAGGCAACAGGATACTACAGATACGCAGTATTTT. It encodes CASSRQQDTTDTQYF.